This TCR beta chain was identified during a study of shared clonotypes between healthy human individuals. Study summary: Plates per donor: three CD4 naive, three CD4 memory, two CD8 naive, one CD8 memory. Study observations and caveats: Relative to clonotypes present in all four donors, those not shared had lower generation probabilities. Roughly 4.7% was the fraction of naive CD4 clonotypes found shared across a handful of donors.

V was shortened by 1 base and J by 6 bases, with 7 bases between the two germline ends. The CDR3 covers 14 residues. The germline gives CDR1 SEHNR, CDR2 FQNEAQ (reference sequence). As regards this clone: Its cognate antigen is unknown.

An even split of each subset's genomic DNA across several immunoSEQ plates was performed. Clones were sequenced by immunoSEQ multiplex PCR, and TCRdb holds only the in-frame ones, with some missing. The repertoire holds roughly 2.2 million clones, with 92% as singletons. Sequenced: naive CD4+ T cells from PBMCs. Subset described: CD45RA+ positively selected. This receptor was identified in a young man in good health. Some clones in this sample may be carry-over from other donors' samples. The rearrangement joins TRBV7-9 to TRBJ1-6; D uncertain. The CDR3 bases are TGTGCCAGCAGCTTAGAGGTGGTTAATTCACCCCTCCACTTT. Its translation is CASSLEVVNSPLHF.